The rows below give T cell receptor beta chains drawn from one sample of a study of T cell responses to AZD1222 COVID-19 vaccine. Libraries were prepared by immunoSEQ multiplex PCR; TCRdb keeps only in-frame clonotypes and omits some of them. The sample includes over 110,000 clones, 75% to 95% of them seen just once. Sample: peripheral blood, taken on day 0 of AZD1222 vaccination. The receptor set was obtained from an adult in good health. Each CDR3 is given with its conserved first and last residue. The D gene is left open where the match is weak. Clone size, where shown, is once, few, many, or a class for clones that have expanded.

TRBD2	.	TRBJ2-7	TRBV28	CASSFGLAGFYEQYF	TGTGCCAGCAGTTTCGGACTAGCGGGATTCTACGAGCAGTACTTC
.	.	TRBJ1-1	TRBV4-3	CASSQDFRGTEAFF	TGCGCCAGCAGCCAAGACTTCCGGGGCACTGAAGCTTTCTTT
.	.	TRBJ1-5	TRBV28	CASRRGEPYSNQPQHF	TGTGCCAGCAGGAGGGGGGAGCCTTATAGCAATCAGCCCCAGCATTTT
TRBD1	.	TRBJ1-5	TRBV19	CASSHRGASNQPQHF	TGTGCCAGTAGTCACAGGGGGGCAAGCAATCAGCCCCAGCATTTT
TRBD1	.	TRBJ1-5	TRBV7-2	CASSPRQGGQPQHF	TGTGCCAGCAGCCCCCGACAGGGTGGGCAGCCCCAGCATTTT
.	.	TRBJ1-6	TRBV16	CASSQSRAKSPLHF	TGTGCCAGCAGCCAATCAAGGGCAAAATCACCCCTCCACTTT
TRBD2	once	TRBJ2-3	TRBV28	CASSLRPAGLVTDTQYF	TGTGCCAGCAGCCTCAGGCCAGCGGGACTTGTCACAGATACGCAGTATTTT
.	.	TRBJ2-3	TRBV5-8	CASSLVSDTQYF	TGTGCCAGCAGCTTGGTCTCAGATACGCAGTATTTT
TRBD1	.	TRBJ2-5	TRBV27	CASSLGQGVTQYF	TGTGCCAGCAGCCTGGGACAGGGAGTGACCCAGTACTTC
.	.	TRBJ1-1	TRBV27	CASSPGAFTEAFF	TGTGCCAGCAGTCCCGGGGCCTTCACTGAAGCTTTCTTT
.	.	TRBJ1-1	TRBV5-4	CASSLIGPMNTEAFF	TGTGCCAGCAGCTTGATTGGACCGATGAACACTGAAGCTTTCTTT
.	.	TRBJ1-6	TRBV28	CASSLIVSGGSNSPLHF	TGTGCCAGCAGTTTAATTGTTTCCGGGGGCTCTAATTCACCCCTCCACTTT
.	.	TRBJ2-7	TRBV5-1	CASQGSPYEQYF	TGCGCCAGCCAGGGGTCACCCTACGAGCAGTACTTC
.	.	TRBJ1-1	TRBV6-1	CASSERVGMNTEAFF	TGTGCCAGCAGTGAAAGGGTCGGCATGAACACTGAAGCTTTCTTT
TRBD2	.	TRBJ2-3	TRBV5-4	CASSIYSGREGNTQYF	TGTGCCAGCAGCATCTATTCGGGGCGGGAGGGAAATACGCAGTATTTT
.	.	TRBJ2-1	TRBV7-9	CASSSGTSGNEQFF	TGTGCCAGCAGCTCGGGGACTTCCGGAAATGAGCAGTTCTTC
.	.	TRBJ2-1	TRBV29-1	CSGASGTGSNEQFF	TGCAGCGGAGCCTCCGGGACTGGTTCGAATGAGCAGTTCTTC
TRBD2	.	TRBJ2-5	TRBV28	CASSSRGGNGETQYF	TGTGCCAGCAGTTCCCGCGGGGGGAACGGAGAGACCCAGTACTTC
.	.	TRBJ2-7	TRBV28	CASNTRRDEQYF	TGTGCCAGCAATACACGAAGGGACGAGCAGTACTTC
.	.	TRBJ2-7	TRBV7-2	CASSYPPRRSEQYF	TGTGCCAGCAGCTATCCCCCACGTAGAAGCGAGCAGTACTTC
.	.	TRBJ2-1	TRBV28	CASSFDLGSRANEQFF	TGTGCCAGCAGTTTCGACTTAGGGAGCAGGGCCAATGAGCAGTTCTTC
.	.	TRBJ1-1	TRBV3-1/TRBV3-2	CASSQRGANTEAFF	TGTGCCAGCAGCCAGAGAGGTGCGAACACTGAAGCTTTCTTT
.	.	TRBJ2-6	TRBV27	CASSLSFGANVLTF	TGTGCCAGCAGTTTATCTTTTGGGGCCAACGTCCTGACTTTC
TRBD2	.	TRBJ2-2	TRBV30	CAWNVAGPGELFF	TGTGCCTGGAATGTAGCGGGGCCCGGGGAGCTGTTTTTT
.	few	TRBJ2-2	TRBV3-1/TRBV3-2	CASSRQGGVTGELFF	TGTGCCAGCAGCCGACAGGGAGGTGTCACCGGGGAGCTGTTTTTT
.	.	TRBJ2-1	TRBV11-3	CASSLRQAMYNEQFF	TGTGCCAGCAGCTTACGGCAGGCAATGTACAATGAGCAGTTCTTC
TRBD1	.	TRBJ1-5	TRBV24-1	CATSPGQARQPQHF	TGTGCCACCTCCCCGGGACAGGCGCGTCAGCCCCAGCATTTT
.	once	TRBJ2-7	TRBV20-1	CTPGDRLEQYF	TGCACCCCCGGGGACCGCCTCGAGCAGTACTTC
.	.	TRBJ2-1	TRBV24-1	CATSKGPSYFF	TGTGCCACTTCTAAGGGGCCATCATATTTCTTC
TRBD2	.	TRBJ2-5	TRBV28	CASSLRLAGDQETQYF	TGTGCCAGCAGCTTAAGACTAGCGGGGGACCAAGAGACCCAGTACTTC
.	.	TRBJ1-3	TRBV5-6	CASSLLEGIGNTIYF	TGTGCCAGCAGCTTGTTGGAAGGGATTGGAAACACCATATATTTT
TRBD1	.	TRBJ1-5	TRBV28	CASSSDRGSNQPQHF	TGTGCCAGCAGTTCGGACAGGGGGTCCAATCAGCCCCAGCATTTT
.	.	TRBJ2-3	TRBV9	CASSVDRGSVGGMADTQYF	TGTGCCAGCAGCGTAGACCGGGGATCGGTAGGGGGAATGGCAGATACGCAGTATTTT
TRBD1	once	TRBJ1-5	TRBV2	CASRLRQGDYQPQHF	TGTGCCAGCAGGTTGAGACAGGGGGACTATCAGCCCCAGCATTTT
.	.	TRBJ2-1	TRBV12-3/TRBV12-4	CASSFIYNEQFF	TGTGCCAGCAGCTTTATCTACAATGAGCAGTTCTTC
.	.	TRBJ1-3	TRBV6-5	CASSSGGDTIYF	TGTGCCAGCAGCTCCGGGGGGGACACCATATATTTT
.	.	TRBJ1-2	TRBV10-3	CAISEAQAIWSYGYTF	TGTGCCATCAGTGAGGCGCAGGCTATCTGGTCGTATGGCTACACCTTC
TRBD1	.	TRBJ1-1	TRBV12-3/TRBV12-4	CASSLTGFEAFF	TGTGCCAGCAGCCTGACAGGGTTTGAAGCTTTCTTT
.	.	TRBJ1-1	TRBV6-5	CASSPTGSGNTEAFF	TGTGCCAGCAGTCCCACCGGGTCCGGGAACACTGAAGCTTTCTTT
.	.	TRBJ2-3	TRBV6-1	CASSEGLVPTDTQYF	TGTGCCAGCAGTGAAGGACTAGTCCCCACAGATACGCAGTATTTT
.	.	TRBJ1-5	TRBV10-3	CAISESELYSNQPQHF	TGTGCCATCAGTGAGTCTGAACTGTATAGCAATCAGCCCCAGCATTTT
.	.	TRBJ1-6	TRBV2	CASSEFETANNSPLHF	TGTGCCAGCAGTGAATTCGAGACAGCCAATAATTCACCCCTCCACTTT
.	.	TRBJ2-1	TRBV11-3	CASSSRRENEQFF	TGTGCCAGCAGCTCCCGCAGGGAAAATGAGCAGTTCTTC
.	.	TRBJ1-1	TRBV7-9	CASSFHTEAFF	TGTGCCAGCAGCTTCCACACTGAAGCTTTCTTT
.	.	TRBJ2-1	TRBV19	CASSPLSRASEQFF	TGTGCCAGTAGTCCGCTCTCCAGGGCAAGTGAGCAGTTCTTC
.	.	TRBJ1-5	TRBV28	CASSLFIQPQHF	TGTGCCAGCAGTTTATTCATACAGCCCCAGCATTTT
.	.	TRBJ1-1	TRBV13	CASSLAFQRNTEAFF	TGTGCCAGCAGCTTAGCTTTCCAGCGGAACACTGAAGCTTTCTTT
.	once	TRBJ1-3	TRBV7-9	CASSLKGLSGNTIYF	TGTGCCAGCAGCTTAAAAGGGCTCTCTGGAAACACCATATATTTT
.	.	TRBJ1-1	TRBV24-1	CATSGPSTEAFF	TGTGCCACCAGTGGTCCCAGCACTGAAGCTTTCTTT
.	.	TRBJ2-1	TRBV6-2/TRBV6-3	CASSLSSYNEQFF	TGTGCCAGCAGTCTGAGCTCCTACAATGAGCAGTTCTTC
.	.	TRBJ2-3	TRBV11-3	CASSSQRITDTQYF	TGTGCCAGCAGCTCCCAACGGATCACAGATACGCAGTATTTT
.	.	TRBJ2-1	TRBV9	CASSPQGLVVYNEQFF	TGTGCCAGCAGCCCCCAGGGTCTTGTTGTCTACAATGAGCAGTTCTTC
.	.	TRBJ1-1	TRBV5-1	CASSLRGRTEAFF	TGCGCCAGCAGCCTACGTGGGAGAACTGAAGCTTTCTTT
.	.	TRBJ1-4	TRBV5-1	CASSLDRPYAKLFF	TGCGCCAGCAGCTTAGACAGGCCCTATGCAAAACTGTTTTTT
.	.	TRBJ1-1	TRBV5-1	CASSLLKGNTEAFF	TGCGCCAGCAGCTTGTTAAAGGGGAACACTGAAGCTTTCTTT